This T cell receptor (beta chain) was profiled in a study of CD8 T cells in ankylosing spondylitis. Study conclusions and caveats: Disease-linked clones reportedly concentrated significantly in matched ankylosing spondylitis synovial fluid. A TCR beta motif of 7 to 9 highly homologous variants seemed to mark ankylosing spondylitis blood. Disease-linked clones had a CD8+ phenotype and relatively low frequency in peripheral blood. Earlier studies detected some motif variants in reactive arthritis synovial fluid and blood.

With V trimmed by 2 bases and J by 4 bases, 6 bases remained unmatched. This CDR3 comprises 16 residues. Germline V gene lookup returns CDR1 MGHRA and CDR2 YSYEKL. Quantitative barcoded 5'-RACE was used to prepare TCR beta libraries. Each CDR3 protein is one row after TCRdb ran MiXCR on the 5' RACE reads. Counted here are hundreds of thousands of distinct CDR3 sequences, about 11% occurring once; the ten biggest clones make up around 0.51%. A note on this clonotype: Its antigen is not known.

Material for sequencing was blood, either unsorted or a sorted T cell fraction (not recorded which). This chain connects TRBV4-1 to TRBJ1-1; 11 bases line up with TRBD1. This TCR derives from a male donor with ankylosing spondylitis. CDR3 sequence reads: CASSQLGQGGITEAFF. Here the CDR3 DNA reads TGCGCCAGCAGCCAATTGGGACAGGGGGGAATCACTGAAGCTTTCTTT.